The subject of this entry is one TCR beta chain. What antigen it recognizes has not been identified. No much larger clone exists at a distance of one base, and base qualities are not known. From its cysteine to its phenylalanine, the CDR3 spans 13 amino acids. Only the CDR3 portion is preserved as DNA: 39 bases, with reading frame beginning at the first base. The germline V gene encodes CDR1 DFQATT and CDR2 SNEGSKA (reference sequence). Germline trimming: 6 bases from V, 9 bases from J; junction bases outside gene matches: 9. This entry is derived from a study of molecular identifiers for immune sequencing clone quantification listed by TCRdb under 2018. Notes on the research overall: For a replicate experiment, the RNA from either about 20,000 or 100,000 naive CD8 T cells was divided into five aliquots, and four of those aliquots went on to sequencing. This methods study used CD8 T cells to benchmark TCR RNA copy counting and molecular-identifier clustering-based TCR repertoire sequencing (MIDCIRS).

Libraries of naive CD8 T cells were generated from about 19,000 to 1,100,000 sorted cells, with 10%, 30% or 50% of the purified RNA used. Naive CD8 T cells were FACS-sorted as CD8+CD4-CCR7+CD45RA+ on a BD FACSAria II into RLT Plus buffer. Roughly nine TCR copies' worth of Jurkat RNA were spiked into about 20,000-1,100,000 naive CD8 T cell samples to test detection sensitivity. Enrichment of CD8 T cells was done with RosetteSep CD8+ T Cell Enrichment Cocktail plus Ficoll-Paque, and ACK red cell lysis came afterward. General study outcomes and caveats: Spiked-in Jurkat TCR RNA (approximately 10 copies' worth), which is not part of the donor repertoire, was contained in the naive libraries. Modeling indicated around 3 TCR RNA copies recovered per cell, compared with about 10 by digital PCR, which implies a capture efficiency of about 27%. In CMV-specific effector cells, over 98% of molecules were held by clones above 20 RNA copies, whereas under 1% of molecules were held by such clones in naive cells. Even against a background of roughly 1 million naive CD8 T cells, spiked-in Jurkat TCR RNA amounting to a single cell's worth was reported to be detectable. When barcode sub-clustering was not used, chimeric consensus sequences inflated TCR diversity, with chimeras reaching as high as 47%. Identical TCR molecules sharing a barcode could cause highly expanded clone sizes to be underestimated.

The library was made by PCR. Sequenced using an Illumina HiSeq 4000. Preparation of bulk TCR libraries followed a previously described approach, with the TCR primers listed in Table S5. Purification of total RNA was performed with the Qiagen AllPrep DNA/RNA kit. Before any analysis, reads coming from multiple sequencing runs of the same library were combined into one pool. Regarding the original processing steps: Reads were retained only if an exact TCR constant sequence was present, and the retained reads were trimmed to 150 nt and grouped according to their 12-nt molecular barcodes. Reads inside each barcode group were sub-clustered using a 15% Levenshtein threshold, and a quality-weighted consensus sequence was constructed for each RNA molecule. Non-functional sequences were discarded, and so were lower-count sequences lying one edit away from another sequence. Barcode sub-clusters with fewer than 20% of the maximum read count were removed, based on fitting two negative binomial distributions. TCRdb reran the public reads through fastp at Q25 and MiXCR, keeping productive beta chains. Rows matching on CDR3 protein sequence are summarized as one entry with the most common DNA and genes. In this record, the V and J calls reflect TCRdb's handling and not the investigators' own analysis. The sample table holds about 510,000 distinct CDR3 sequences, of which about 21% were seen once. Of the sample, around 0.86% is held by the ten largest clones.

This TCR was sampled from a human donor in good health. Some libraries in this study had Jurkat cell RNA spiked in. The chain is assembled from TRBV20-1 and TRBJ1-5, with 9 bases matching TRBD1. Sequenced input: naive CD8+ T cells from blood, with Jurkat cell RNA spiked in. Sample cell subset or site, as interpreted from the label and publication: FACS-sorted CD8+CD4-CCR7+CD45RA+ naive T cells. Here the CDR3 is given as CSAGQGLGRPQHF. The nucleotide sequence reads as follows: TGCAGTGCGGGACAGGGACTGGGTCGGCCCCAGCATTTT.